The 17 T cell receptor beta chains presented below share a single source sample, sequenced in a study of cytomegalovirus exposure and HLA in healthy donors. Use of 60 Vbeta and 13 Jbeta primers characterized the PCR. The table came from immunoSEQ multiplex PCR; TCRdb's copy has only in-frame clones and leaves some out. The table lists over 100,000 clones, roughly three quarters of them singletons. The sequenced material came from PBMCs. Receptor source: a woman under 30 in good health and CMV-seropositive.

CDR3 sequence reads: CASSGTGTHEQYF. CDR3 sequence (DNA): TGTGCCAGCAGCGGGACAGGGACCCACGAGCAGTACTTC. The genes are TRBV2 and TRBJ2-7, with 9 bases lining up with TRBD1. The CDR3 has 13 amino acids. CDR1 is SNHLY and CDR2 is FYNNEI in the germline V gene. Trimming at V came to 6 bases and at J to 5 bases, leaving 5 bases not matched to a gene.

The chain uses TRBV6-5 and TRBJ1-2, with TRBD1 identical over 7 bases. The CDR3 sequence is 13 residues long. The V gene's germline CDR1 is MNHEY and CDR2 SVGAGI. V was pared by 2 bases and J by 10 bases, with 7 bases of the junction left unmatched. The CDR3 region has the DNA TGTGCCAGCAGTTACGGCCAGGGGGTAGACTACACCTTC. Translated, it gives CASSYGQGVDYTF.

Points on this clone: Other DNA sequences from this sample encode an identical CDR3 as well. The V gene is TRBV5-1, the J gene TRBJ2-1; 14 nucleotides line up with TRBD2. The CDR3 totals 15 residues. V dropped 4 bases and J dropped 9; count of bases not matched to a gene: 6. Germline CDR1 SGHRS, CDR2 YFSETQ. The CDR3 loop is CASSLGLAGGGEQFF. DNA of the CDR3: TGCGCCAGCAGCCTCGGACTAGCGGGAGGCGGTGAGCAGTTCTTC.

This clone appeared a single time. The V call is TRBV7-9, the J call TRBJ1-2; D call uncertain. The V end lost 5 bases, the J end lost 6 bases, and 13 bases lay between the germline ends. Germline V gene data show CDR1 as SEHNR and CDR2 as FQNEAQ (reference sequence). The CDR3 length is 13 residues. DNA of the CDR3: TGTGCCAGCAGCCCAACGTCCGGGGATGGCTACACCTTC. Protein: CASSPTSGDGYTF.

The genes are TRBV19 and TRBJ1-5; the match to TRBD1 covers 10 bases. Germline loops: CDR1 LNHDA, CDR2 SQIVND (reference sequence). With 1 base clipped from V and 8 bases from J, the junction kept 2 bases outside the gene matches. The CDR3 contains 14 residues. The CDR3: CASSIGDRGEPQHF. In DNA, the CDR3 is TGTGCCAGTAGTATAGGGGACAGGGGTGAGCCCCAGCATTTT.

The chain has TRBV4-1 and TRBJ2-2; 8 nucleotides align to TRBD1. The germline V gene has CDR1 MGHRA and CDR2 YSYEKL. The V and J ends lost 4 bases and 6 bases, in that order; junction bases with no gene match: 7. The CDR3 has 15 amino acids. CDR3 coding DNA: TGCGCCAGCAGCCCTACTCCACAGGGGGCCGGGGAGCTGTTTTTT. Protein sequence: CASSPTPQGAGELFF.

The CDR3 reads CSVEPGQTRRNQPQHF. For the CDR3, the DNA is TGCAGCGTTGAACCAGGACAGACCCGTCGCAATCAGCCCCAGCATTTT. The chain recombines TRBV29-1 with TRBJ1-5, with D possibly TRBD1 on 6 matching bases. Trimming took off 2 bases at V and 2 bases at J, with 16 bases between the two ends. Germline V gene sequence: CDR1 SQVTM, CDR2 ANQGSEA. The CDR3 contains 16 residues. Full variable domain (outside the CDR3, taken from reference TRBV29-1 and TRBJ1-5): SAVISQKPSRDICQRGTSLTIQCQVDSQVTMMFWYRQQPGQSLTLIATANQGSEATYESGFVIDKFPISRPNLTFSTLTVSNMSPEDSSIYLCSVEPGQTRRNQPQHFGDGTRLSIL.

The CDR3 here is CASSLAGGDYTF. DNA of the CDR3: TGCGCCAGCAGCTTGGCGGGCGGGGATTACACCTTC. V gene TRBV5-1 combines with J gene TRBJ1-2; D gene ambiguous. This CDR3 contains 12 residues. Germline assignment: CDR1 SGHRS and CDR2 YFSETQ. Trimming removed 0 bases at V and 11 bases at J, with 11 bases between.

This clone was seen a handful of times. The chain employs TRBV5-1 and TRBJ1-2; D unresolved. The V and J ends lost 0 bases and 2 bases respectively, with 5 bases between them. This CDR3 is 13 amino acids long. Germline V gene data show CDR1 as SGHRS and CDR2 as YFSETQ. Here the CDR3 DNA reads TGCGCCAGCAGCTTGGGTTCAAACTATGGCTACACCTTC. It is translated as CASSLGSNYGYTF.

The rearrangement uses TRBV7-9 and TRBJ2-7, with 7 bases fitting TRBD2. V shed 1 base, J shed 0 bases, and the junction held 0 bases outside the gene matches. Germline V CDR1 and CDR2: SEHNR, FQNEAQ (reference sequence). This CDR3 contains 14 residues. CDR3 amino acids: CASSLGLASYEQYF. The CDR3 DNA reads TGTGCCAGCAGCTTAGGACTAGCCTCCTACGAGCAGTACTTC. Full variable domain (outside the CDR3, taken from reference TRBV7-9 and TRBJ2-7): DTGVSQNPRHKITKRGQNVTFRCDPISEHNRLYWYRQTLGQGPEFLTYFQNEAQLEKSRLLSDRFSAERPKGSFSTLEIQRTEQGDSAMYLCASSLGLASYEQYFGPGTRLTVT.

The V call is TRBV18, the J call TRBJ1-1; D is unresolved. V lost 1 base, J lost 0 bases, and 12 bases lay in between. Germline V gene sequence: CDR1 KGHSH, CDR2 LQKENI. The CDR3 is made up of 16 amino acids. The CDR3 loop is CASSPLVAQLNTEAFF. CDR3 DNA sequence: TGTGCCAGCTCACCACTGGTTGCACAGCTGAACACTGAAGCTTTCTTT.

This clone was observed a single time. V and J are TRBV5-4 and TRBJ2-4; maybe TRBD2 (6 bases). The CDR3 has 16 residues. V lost 4 bases and J 3 bases, leaving 17 bases between the germline ends. Germline values: CDR1 SGHNT, CDR2 YYREEE (reference sequence). CDR3 in amino acids: CASSTRDFLVKNIQYF. The CDR3 DNA reads as TGTGCCAGCAGCACCCGGGACTTTCTAGTCAAAAACATTCAGTACTTC.

The chain links TRBV7-3 to TRBJ2-5, with D possibly being TRBD2 (5 bases). V lost 3 bases and J lost 5, with 10 bases in between. The CDR3 totals 13 residues. The germline gives CDR1 SGHTA, CDR2 FQGTGA. CDR3 coding DNA: TGTGCCAGCAGCTTCCGGGAAGGGGAGACCCAGTACTTC. This gives the protein CASSFREGETQYF.

The CDR3 DNA reads as TGTGCCAGCAGTCCCCGACTGCCGAGCTCCTACGAGCAGTACTTC. Its translation is CASSPRLPSSYEQYF. The rearrangement links TRBV27 to TRBJ2-7; no definite D call. The germline V and J ends were trimmed by 5 bases and 0 bases, with 14 bases remaining between them. The germline CDR1 and CDR2 sequences are MNHEY and SMNVEV (reference sequence). CDR3 length equals 15 residues.

The rearrangement links TRBV27 to TRBJ1-2; 7 positions match TRBD1. V lost 5 bases to trimming and J lost 7 bases; unmatched junction nucleotides: 10. The CDR3 is made up of 14 amino acids. Germline V gives CDR1 MNHEY, CDR2 SMNVEV (reference sequence). CDR3 loop: CASSLDRAGFGYTF. DNA for the CDR3: TGTGCCAGCAGTCTTGACAGGGCGGGTTTTGGCTACACCTTC.

The chain employs TRBV5-4 and TRBJ1-2, with D possibly being TRBD1 (5 bases). CDR3 length: 16 residues. V lost 1 base, J lost 10 bases, and 23 bases lay in between. The germline gives CDR1 SGHNT, CDR2 YYREEE (reference sequence). The DNA of the CDR3 is TGTGCCAGCAGCTTGAGTTGGGTCAGGGCAAATGGAAACTACACCTTC. It translates to CASSLSWVRANGNYTF.

The chain is built from TRBV2 and TRBJ2-7; a possible D gene is TRBD1 (5 bases). V gave up 7 bases and J gave up 0 bases, with 13 bases separating them. The CDR3 spans 14 residues. Germline V gene sequence: CDR1 SNHLY, CDR2 FYNNEI. CDR3 protein: CASIGASRSYEQYF. In nucleotides, the CDR3 is TGTGCCAGCATAGGGGCCTCCCGCTCCTACGAGCAGTACTTC.